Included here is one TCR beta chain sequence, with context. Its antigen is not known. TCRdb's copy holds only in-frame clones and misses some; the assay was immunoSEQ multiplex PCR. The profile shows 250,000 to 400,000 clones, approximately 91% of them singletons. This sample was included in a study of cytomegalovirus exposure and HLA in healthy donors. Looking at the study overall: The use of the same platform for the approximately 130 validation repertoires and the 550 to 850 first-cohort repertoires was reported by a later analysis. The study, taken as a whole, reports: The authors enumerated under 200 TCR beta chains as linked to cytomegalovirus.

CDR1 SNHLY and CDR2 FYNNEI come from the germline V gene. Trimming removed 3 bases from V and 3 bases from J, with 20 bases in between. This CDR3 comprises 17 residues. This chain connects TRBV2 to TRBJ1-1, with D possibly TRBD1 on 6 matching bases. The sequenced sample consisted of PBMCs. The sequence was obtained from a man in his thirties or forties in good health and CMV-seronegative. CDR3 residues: CASSDKYGGRRDTEAFF. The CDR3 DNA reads TGTGCCAGCAGTGATAAGTACGGGGGGCGAAGGGACACTGAAGCTTTCTTT.